A selection of T cell receptor beta chains follows, all from one sample in a study of CD8+ T cells in alopecia areata. Here immunoSEQ multiplex PCR was the method, and the copy in TCRdb shows in-frame clones only, minus some. The sample shows around 200,000 clones, about 60% of them seen only once. The material sequenced was CD8+ T cells sorted from blood, taken at week 24, from a patient treated with tofacitinib. These receptors all come from a human donor with alopecia areata. Each CDR3 is given with its conserved first and last residue. A D gene is named only where the DNA matches it firmly. Clone sizes are given selectively: once, few, many, or a class where the clone is expanded.

d_gene,v_gene,j_gene,abundance,CDR3aa,CDR3nt
.,TRBV7-7,TRBJ2-3,.,CASSLNRADTQYF,TGTGCTAGCAGCTTGAACCGCGCAGATACGCAGTATTTT
.,TRBV27,TRBJ2-1,.,CASSVSGHGSSYNEQFF,TGTGCCAGCTCTGTATCGGGACACGGTAGCTCCTACAATGAGCAGTTCTTC
.,TRBV2,TRBJ2-7,.,CASSTDSPYF,TGTGCCAGCAGTACGGACAGCCCGTACTTC
TRBD2,TRBV4-1,TRBJ2-4,.,CASGGGAENIQYF,TGCGCCAGCGGCGGGGGGGCCGAAAACATTCAGTACTTC
.,TRBV29-1,TRBJ1-2,few,CSVEDQKTGRGYTF,TGCAGCGTTGAAGATCAAAAGACAGGACGTGGCTACACCTTC
TRBD2,TRBV11-2,TRBJ2-5,few,CASSIALVGSGVQETQYF,TGTGCCAGCAGCATCGCCCTTGTGGGTAGCGGGGTCCAAGAGACCCAGTACTTC
.,TRBV29-1,TRBJ2-4,.,CSVGQADIQYF,TGCAGCGTTGGGCAGGCGGACATTCAGTACTTC
TRBD1,TRBV11-2,TRBJ2-7,.,CASSPGTGYEQYF,TGTGCCAGCAGTCCCGGGACAGGGTACGAGCAGTACTTC
.,TRBV19,TRBJ1-1,.,CASSLGHENTEAFF,TGTGCCAGTAGTCTGGGACATGAGAACACTGAAGCTTTCTTT
.,TRBV5-1,TRBJ1-2,.,CASSLEQAYGYTF,TGCGCCAGCAGCTTGGAGCAGGCCTATGGCTACACCTTC
TRBD1,TRBV29-1,TRBJ1-1,few,CSVPGQGGTEAFF,TGCAGCGTCCCGGGACAGGGCGGGACTGAAGCTTTCTTT
.,TRBV9,TRBJ2-5,.,CASPQETQYF,TGTGCCAGCCCCCAAGAGACCCAGTACTTC
.,TRBV5-1,TRBJ2-1,.,CAIPPRGNEQFF,TGCGCCATTCCTCCTAGGGGGAATGAGCAGTTCTTC
.,TRBV9,TRBJ1-2,.,CASSVSDSPYGYTF,TGTGCCAGCAGCGTATCCGACAGTCCCTATGGCTACACCTTC
TRBD1,TRBV29-1,TRBJ1-1,.,CSVEGQGVGNTEAFF,TGCAGCGTTGAGGGGCAGGGGGTAGGGAACACTGAAGCTTTCTTT
TRBD1,TRBV7-6,TRBJ2-2,once,CASSPSPGTGYAGELFF,TGTGCCAGCAGCCCGAGTCCCGGGACAGGGTACGCCGGGGAGCTGTTTTTT
.,TRBV14,TRBJ2-1,.,CASSRSGGAGYNEQFF,TGTGCCAGCAGCCGCAGTGGAGGGGCTGGATACAATGAGCAGTTCTTC
.,TRBV5-4,TRBJ1-1,.,CASSLGPNTEAFF,TGTGCCAGCAGCTTGGGTCCGAACACTGAAGCTTTCTTT
TRBD1,TRBV19,TRBJ2-7,.,CASSTTGTGYYEQYF,TGTGCCAGTAGTACAACCGGGACAGGGTACTACGAGCAGTACTTC
TRBD1,TRBV15,TRBJ2-7,few,CASSHRDRPYEQYF,TGTGCCAGTTCCCATCGGGACAGGCCCTACGAGCAGTACTTC
.,TRBV2,TRBJ2-7,.,CASSDGPQYF,TGTGCCAGCAGTGACGGGCCGCAGTACTTC
TRBD1,TRBV19,TRBJ2-1,.,CASSIGTGQFF,TGTGCCAGTAGTATAGGGACAGGGCAGTTCTTC
.,TRBV29-1,TRBJ2-2,.,CSVEEPTGELFF,TGCAGCGTTGAAGAACCCACCGGGGAGCTGTTTTTT
.,TRBV27,TRBJ2-3,.,CASSPLGTDTQYF,TGTGCCAGCAGTCCCCTCGGGACAGATACGCAGTATTTT
TRBD1,TRBV2,TRBJ1-2,.,CASIWDSYGYTF,TGTGCCAGCATCTGGGACAGCTATGGCTACACCTTC
.,TRBV11-3,TRBJ2-7,once,CASSLRQTYEQYF,TGTGCCAGCAGCTTGAGACAGACCTACGAGCAGTACTTC
.,TRBV6-5,TRBJ2-7,.,CASSLTTGAYEQYF,TGTGCCAGCAGTTTAACGACAGGTGCCTACGAGCAGTACTTC
TRBD2,TRBV7-9,TRBJ2-1,few,CASSRTSYEQFF,TGTGCCAGCAGCCGGACTAGCTATGAGCAGTTCTTC